The sequence of this TCR beta chain was determined in a study of blood T cell repertoires in COVID-19. Original data processing: Amplification of reference gene primers provided the estimated nucleated cell counts. Only in-frame clones appear in the TCRdb table, and some are missing; sequencing was by immunoSEQ multiplex PCR. D and trimming were read from the DNA, whereas the V and J calls and clone size are those reported in that table. Of about 150,000 clones in the sample, 83% were seen once. This CDR3 comprises 16 residues. From germline, CDR1 is MNHNS and CDR2 SASEGT. Trimming cost V 0 bases and J 6 bases; bases outside gene matches: 10.

This chain connects TRBV6-1 to TRBJ2-7; 8 bases line up with TRBD2. Sequences were obtained from peripheral blood. The clonotype was recovered from a woman aged 60-75 years with COVID-19, enrolled during active disease. DNA of the CDR3: TGTGCCAGCAGTGAAGCGCTTTCCGGGGGGGGTTCCGAGCAGTACTTC. It yields the protein CASSEALSGGGSEQYF.